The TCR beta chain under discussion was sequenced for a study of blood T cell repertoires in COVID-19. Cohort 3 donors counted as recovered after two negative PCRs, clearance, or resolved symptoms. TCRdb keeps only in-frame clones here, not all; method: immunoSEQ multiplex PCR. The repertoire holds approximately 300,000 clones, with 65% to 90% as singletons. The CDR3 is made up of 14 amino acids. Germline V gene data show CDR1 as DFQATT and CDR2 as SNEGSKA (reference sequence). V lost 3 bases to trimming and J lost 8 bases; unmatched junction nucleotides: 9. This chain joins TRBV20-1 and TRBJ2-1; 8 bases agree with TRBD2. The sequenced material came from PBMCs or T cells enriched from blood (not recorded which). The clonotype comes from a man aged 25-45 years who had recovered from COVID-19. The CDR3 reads CSASIQRGRYEQFF. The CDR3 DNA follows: TGCAGTGCTAGTATCCAGCGGGGGAGGTATGAGCAGTTCTTC.